What follows is one T cell receptor (beta chain) and its context. Its antigen is currently unknown. CDR3 length equals 16 residues. Germline CDR1 is SGHNT and CDR2 is YENEEA. The V and J ends lost 4 bases and 0 bases respectively, with 16 bases between them. Data came from immunoSEQ multiplex PCR; TCRdb stores just in-frame clones and leaves some out. Found here are about 30,000 clones, approximately 78% of them singletons; the top ten hold 6.5% to 9%. This entry is derived from a study of somatic mutations in cytotoxic T cells in rheumatoid arthritis. Findings and limits, study-wide: Comparison of CD8+ T-cell clonality between rheumatoid arthritis patients and age-matched healthy controls yielded no significant difference. Age-dependent increases in CD8+ clonality occurred in rheumatoid arthritis patients but not in healthy controls.

The sample comprised CD8+ T cells sorted from blood. The TCR sequence derives from an adult with rheumatoid arthritis. V and J are TRBV11-3 and TRBJ2-7; D remains unclear. CDR3 coding DNA: TGTGCCAGCAGCTCACCTTCCTACGAAAGCTCCTACGAGCAGTACTTC. Encoded protein: CASSSPSYESSYEQYF.